Detailed here is one T cell receptor (beta chain). Its antigen is still unknown. No much larger clone is present one base from it, and per-base qualities are unavailable. This sample was included in a study of identical twins (dated by TCRdb to 2016 to 2017). The study in broad terms: The study deep-sequenced TCR alpha and beta repertoires from monozygotic twins, unrelated adults of various ages and cord blood to test whether fetal clonotypes persist. To rule out contamination, the twin experiments were replicated at different times with different library preparation protocols.

General study outcomes and caveats: Abundant cord blood beta clonotypes carried fewer insertions; young adult naive repertoires showed a weaker similar trend, while memory repertoires showed none. A weaker excess of twin sharing was found in beta out-of-frame sequences because the signal-to-noise ratio was lowered by fewer shared sequences. Compared with coincidental sharing between unrelated individuals, out-of-frame TCR alpha sequences shared between twins showed an excess of sequences with low generation probability. Because the same donors could not be followed over many years, the conclusions depended on cross-sectional statistical analysis. Out-of-frame TCR alpha sharing in monozygotic twins was systematically underestimated by recombination models, whereas sharing between unrelated individuals was in agreement with the recombination models. Zero-insertion analyses could be partly confounded by invariant T cells such as MAIT and iNKT, although diverse VJ usage argued against such confounding for most clonotypes.

The CDR3 covers 14 residues, taking in both the cysteine and the phenylalanine. Of the read, only the CDR3 DNA is kept; its 42 bases are in frame from base 1. V drops 5 bases and J drops 4 bases, leaving 14 bases in between. CDR1 MNHEY and CDR2 SMNVEV were looked up in the germline V gene (reference sequence). Library creation used 5' RACE. Sequencing was carried out with an Illumina HiSeq 2000. A universal primer binding site was added through template switching, and the final cDNA carried a unique molecular identifier so that TCR cDNA molecules could be counted accurately. Specific primers in the conserved constant-segment region were used to synthesize first-strand cDNA for TCR alpha and beta chains. To control for contamination, each cDNA library was double barcoded with a SMART-Mk sample barcode plus Illumina barcodes. TruSeq adapter sequences along with Illumina sample barcodes were introduced in two successive PCR steps. The Illumina HiSeq platform was used with custom primers to sequence TCR alpha and beta cDNA libraries. The published analysis was carried out like this. Unique molecular identifiers were extracted from raw reads with MiGEC, and CDR3 positions were determined with MiXCR. For each individual, recombination models were inferred using an EM algorithm with the repgenHMM and IGoR tools. Shared clonotype analysis was performed with the tcR package in R, normalizing sharing by the product of cloneset sizes. To study raw recombination free of thymic and clonal selection effects, out-of-frame nonproductive sequences were analyzed. TCRdb trimmed public reads at Q25 via fastp, called clones via MiXCR and kept in-frame beta chains. Rows matching on CDR3 protein sequence are summarized as one entry with the most common DNA and genes. It is TCRdb's table, rather than the study itself, that gives the V and J calls and clone size. The sample profile shows more than 200,000 distinct CDR3 sequences; roughly a tenth of them were found once. The top ten hold just over 5% of the sample.

All donors were healthy Caucasians. Using Miltenyi CD45RO+ enrichment and human naive T-cell isolation kits, memory (CD45RO+) and naive T cells were isolated from PBMC. This TCR came from a woman aged 18-29 years in good health. The chain is assembled from TRBV27 and TRBJ1-1; perhaps TRBD1 is the D gene, with 5 bases matching. The sample consisted of memory (CD45RO+) T cells sorted from blood. The cell subset or site tag for this specimen amounts to: CD45RO+ enriched T cells. The DNA reads TGTGCCAGCAGTCCTTCGAATAGGGGCACTGAAGCTTTCTTT. The encoded protein is CASSPSNRGTEAFF.